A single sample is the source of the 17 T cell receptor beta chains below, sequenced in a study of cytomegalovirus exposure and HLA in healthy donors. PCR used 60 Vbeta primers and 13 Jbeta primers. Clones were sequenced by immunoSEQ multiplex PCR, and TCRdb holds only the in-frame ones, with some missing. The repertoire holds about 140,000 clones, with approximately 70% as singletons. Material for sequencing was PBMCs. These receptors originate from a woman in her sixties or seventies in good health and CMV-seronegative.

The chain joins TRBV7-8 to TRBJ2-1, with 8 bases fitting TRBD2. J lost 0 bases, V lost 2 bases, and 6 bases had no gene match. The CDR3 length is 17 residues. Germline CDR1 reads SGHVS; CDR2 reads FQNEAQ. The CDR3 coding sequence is TGTGCCAGCAGCTTAACTAGCGGAACCAGCTCCTACAATGAGCAGTTCTTC. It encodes CASSLTSGTSSYNEQFF.

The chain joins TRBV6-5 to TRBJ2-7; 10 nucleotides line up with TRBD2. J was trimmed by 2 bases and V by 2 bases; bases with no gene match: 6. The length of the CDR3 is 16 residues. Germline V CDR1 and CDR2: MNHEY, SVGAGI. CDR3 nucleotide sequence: TGTGCCAGCAGTTACGCTAGCGGGGGCGCCACCTACGAGCAGTACTTC. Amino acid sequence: CASSYASGGATYEQYF.

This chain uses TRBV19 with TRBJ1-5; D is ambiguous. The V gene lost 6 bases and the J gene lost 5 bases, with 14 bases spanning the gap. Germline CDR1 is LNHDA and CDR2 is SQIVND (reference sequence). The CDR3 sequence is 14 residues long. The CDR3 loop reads CASRQPGGDQPQHF. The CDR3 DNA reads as TGTGCCAGTAGACAACCAGGCGGGGATCAGCCCCAGCATTTT. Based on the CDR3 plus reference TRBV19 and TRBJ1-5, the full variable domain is DGGITQSPKYLFRKEGQNVTLSCEQNLNHDAMYWYRQDPGQGLRLIYYSQIVNDFQKGDIAEGYSVSREKKESFPLTVTSAQKNPTAFYLCASRQPGGDQPQHFGDGTRLSIL.

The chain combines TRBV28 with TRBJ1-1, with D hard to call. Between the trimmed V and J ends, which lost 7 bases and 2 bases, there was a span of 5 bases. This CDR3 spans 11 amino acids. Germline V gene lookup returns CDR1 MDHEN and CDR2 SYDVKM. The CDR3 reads CASIHNTEAFF. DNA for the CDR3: TGTGCCAGCATCCATAACACTGAAGCTTTCTTT.

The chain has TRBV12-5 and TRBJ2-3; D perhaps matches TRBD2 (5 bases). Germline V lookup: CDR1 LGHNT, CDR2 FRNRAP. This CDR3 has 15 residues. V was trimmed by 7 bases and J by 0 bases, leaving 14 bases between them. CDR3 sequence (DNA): TGTGCTAGTGCCTTGAGCGGAATTAGCACAGATACGCAGTATTTT. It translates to CASALSGISTDTQYF.

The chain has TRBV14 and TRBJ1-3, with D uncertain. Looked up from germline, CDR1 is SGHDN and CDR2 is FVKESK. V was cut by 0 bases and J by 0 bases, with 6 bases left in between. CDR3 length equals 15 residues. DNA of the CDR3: TGTGCCAGCAGCCAAGAGCGTGTCTCTGGAAACACCATATATTTT. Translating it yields CASSQERVSGNTIYF. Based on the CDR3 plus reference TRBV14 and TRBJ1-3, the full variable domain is EAGVTQFPSHSVIEKGQTVTLRCDPISGHDNLYWYRRVMGKEIKFLLHFVKESKQDESGMPNNRFLAERTGGTYSTLKVQPAELEDSGVYFCASSQERVSGNTIYFGEGSWLTVV.

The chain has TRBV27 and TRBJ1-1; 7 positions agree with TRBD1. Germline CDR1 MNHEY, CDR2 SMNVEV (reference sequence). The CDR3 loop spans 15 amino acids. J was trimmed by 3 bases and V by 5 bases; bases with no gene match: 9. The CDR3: CASSPDRVDYTEAFF. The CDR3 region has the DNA TGTGCCAGCAGTCCCGACAGGGTCGATTACACTGAAGCTTTCTTT.

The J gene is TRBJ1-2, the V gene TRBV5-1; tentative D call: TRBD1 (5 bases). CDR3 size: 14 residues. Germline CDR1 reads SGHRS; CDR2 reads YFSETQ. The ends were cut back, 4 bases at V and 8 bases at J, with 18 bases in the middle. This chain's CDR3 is CASSPQVLDYGYTF. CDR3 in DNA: TGCGCCAGCAGCCCACAGGTTTTAGATTACGGCTACACCTTC.

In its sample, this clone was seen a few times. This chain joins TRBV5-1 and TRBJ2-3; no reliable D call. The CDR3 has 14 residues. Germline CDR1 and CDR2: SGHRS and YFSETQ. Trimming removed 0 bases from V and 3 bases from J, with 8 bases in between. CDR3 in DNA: TGCGCCAGCAGCTTGGCTAGGATGACAGATACGCAGTATTTT. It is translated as CASSLARMTDTQYF.

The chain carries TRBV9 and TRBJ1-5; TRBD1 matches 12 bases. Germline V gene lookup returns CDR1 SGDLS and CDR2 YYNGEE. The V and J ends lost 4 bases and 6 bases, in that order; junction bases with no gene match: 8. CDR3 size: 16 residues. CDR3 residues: CASSKGGDRGLQPQHF. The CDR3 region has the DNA TGTGCCAGCAGCAAGGGGGGGGACAGGGGGCTTCAGCCCCAGCATTTT.

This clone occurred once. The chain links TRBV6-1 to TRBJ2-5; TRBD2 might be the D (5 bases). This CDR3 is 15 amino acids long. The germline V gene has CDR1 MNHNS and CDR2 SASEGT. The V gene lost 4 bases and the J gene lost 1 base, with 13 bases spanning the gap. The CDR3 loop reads CASSVSRALQETQYF. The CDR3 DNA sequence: TGTGCCAGCAGTGTGTCGCGGGCCCTCCAAGAGACCCAGTACTTC.

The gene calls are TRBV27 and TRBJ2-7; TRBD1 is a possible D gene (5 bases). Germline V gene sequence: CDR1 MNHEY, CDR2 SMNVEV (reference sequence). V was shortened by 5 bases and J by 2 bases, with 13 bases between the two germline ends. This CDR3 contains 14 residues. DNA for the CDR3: TGTGCCAGCAGTCCCCGACAGCGTCCCTACGAGCAGTACTTC. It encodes CASSPRQRPYEQYF.

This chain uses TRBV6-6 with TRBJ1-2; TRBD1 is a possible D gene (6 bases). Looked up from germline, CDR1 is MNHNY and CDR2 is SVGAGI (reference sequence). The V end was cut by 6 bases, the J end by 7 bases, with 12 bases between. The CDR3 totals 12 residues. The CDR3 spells CASSLDRSGYTF. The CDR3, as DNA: TGTGCCAGCAGCCTGGACAGATCTGGCTACACCTTC.

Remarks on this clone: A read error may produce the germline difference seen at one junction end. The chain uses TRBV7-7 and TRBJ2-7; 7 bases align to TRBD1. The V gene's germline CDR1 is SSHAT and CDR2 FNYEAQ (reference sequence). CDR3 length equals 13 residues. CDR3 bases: TGTGCTAGCAGCATCGACAGGGCGCACGAGCAGTACTTC. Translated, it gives CASSIDRAHEQYF.

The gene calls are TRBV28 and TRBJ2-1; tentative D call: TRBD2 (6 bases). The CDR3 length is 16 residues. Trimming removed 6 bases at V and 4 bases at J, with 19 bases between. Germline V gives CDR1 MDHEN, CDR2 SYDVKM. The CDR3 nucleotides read TGTGCCAGCAGCTCCCCCCGGGACTTAACGTACAATGAGCAGTTCTTC. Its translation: CASSSPRDLTYNEQFF.

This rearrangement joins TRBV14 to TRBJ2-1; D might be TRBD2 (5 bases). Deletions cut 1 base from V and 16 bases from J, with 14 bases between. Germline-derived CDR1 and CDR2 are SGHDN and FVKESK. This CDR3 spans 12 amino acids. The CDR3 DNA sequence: TGTGCCAGCAGCCAAGTCCGGGGTTATGCCTTCTTC. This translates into CASSQVRGYAFF.

DNA for the CDR3: TGTGCCTGGAGTCGAGACAGGGCCTACGAGCAGTACTTC. It is translated as CAWSRDRAYEQYF. The chain combines TRBV30 with TRBJ2-7; 7 bases fit TRBD1. This CDR3 is 13 amino acids long. Germline-derived CDR1 and CDR2 are GTSNPN and SVGIG (reference sequence). V dropped 2 bases and J dropped 2; count of bases not matched to a gene: 3.